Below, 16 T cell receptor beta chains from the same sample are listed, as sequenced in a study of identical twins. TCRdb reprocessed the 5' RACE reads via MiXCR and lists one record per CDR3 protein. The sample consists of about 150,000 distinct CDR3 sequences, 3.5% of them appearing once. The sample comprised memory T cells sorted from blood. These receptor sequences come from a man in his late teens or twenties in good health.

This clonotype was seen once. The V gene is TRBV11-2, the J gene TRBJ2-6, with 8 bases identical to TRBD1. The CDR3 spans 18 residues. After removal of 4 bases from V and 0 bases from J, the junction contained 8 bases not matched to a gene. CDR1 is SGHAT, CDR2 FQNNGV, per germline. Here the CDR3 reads CASSSWDRTLSGANVLTF. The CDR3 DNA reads TGTGCCAGCAGCTCCTGGGACAGGACCCTCTCTGGGGCCAACGTCCTGACTTTC. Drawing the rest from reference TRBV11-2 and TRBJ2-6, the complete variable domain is EAGVAQSPRYKIIEKRQSVAFWCNPISGHATLYWYQQILGQGPKLLIQFQNNGVVDDSQLPKDRFSAERLKGVDSTLKIQPAKLEDSAVYLCASSSWDRTLSGANVLTFGAGSRLTVL.

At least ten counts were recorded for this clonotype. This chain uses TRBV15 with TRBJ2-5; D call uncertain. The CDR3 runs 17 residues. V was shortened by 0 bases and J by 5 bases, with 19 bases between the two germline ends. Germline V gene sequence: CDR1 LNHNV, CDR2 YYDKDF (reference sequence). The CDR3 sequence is CATSRDSPTSRRETQYF. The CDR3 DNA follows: TGTGCCACCAGCAGAGATTCACCAACCTCCCGTCGGGAGACCCAGTACTTC.

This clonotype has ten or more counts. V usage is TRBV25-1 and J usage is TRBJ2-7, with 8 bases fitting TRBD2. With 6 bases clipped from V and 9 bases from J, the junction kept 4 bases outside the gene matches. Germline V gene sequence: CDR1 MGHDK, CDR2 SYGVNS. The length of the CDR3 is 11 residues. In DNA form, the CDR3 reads TGTGCCAGCAGAGGACTAGCTTGGCAGTACTTC. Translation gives CASRGLAWQYF.

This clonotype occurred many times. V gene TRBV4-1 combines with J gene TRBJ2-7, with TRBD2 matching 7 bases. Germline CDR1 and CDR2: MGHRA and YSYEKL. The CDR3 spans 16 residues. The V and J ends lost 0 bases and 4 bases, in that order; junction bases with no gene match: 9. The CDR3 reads CASSQEGGRDPYEQYF. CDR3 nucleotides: TGCGCCAGCAGCCAAGAGGGTGGGAGGGACCCTTACGAGCAGTACTTC.

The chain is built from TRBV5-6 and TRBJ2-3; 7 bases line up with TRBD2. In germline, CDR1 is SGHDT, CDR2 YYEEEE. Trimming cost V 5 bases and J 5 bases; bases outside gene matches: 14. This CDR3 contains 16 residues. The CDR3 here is CASSFPIAGRGDTQYF. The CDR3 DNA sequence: TGTGCCAGCAGTTTTCCGATAGCGGGTAGAGGAGATACGCAGTATTTT. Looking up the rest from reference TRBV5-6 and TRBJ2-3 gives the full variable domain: DAGVTQSPTHLIKTRGQQVTLRCSPKSGHDTVSWYQQALGQGPQFIFQYYEEEERQRGNFPDRFSGHQFPNYSSELNVNALLLGDSALYLCASSFPIAGRGDTQYFGPGTRLTVL.

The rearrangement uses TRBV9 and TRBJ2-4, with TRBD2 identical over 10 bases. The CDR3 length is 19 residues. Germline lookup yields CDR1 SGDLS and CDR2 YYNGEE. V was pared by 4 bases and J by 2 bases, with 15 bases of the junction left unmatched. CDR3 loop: CASSPSGLAEHLSKNIQYF. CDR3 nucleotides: TGTGCCAGCAGCCCCTCAGGACTAGCGGAACATTTGTCCAAAAACATTCAGTACTTC.

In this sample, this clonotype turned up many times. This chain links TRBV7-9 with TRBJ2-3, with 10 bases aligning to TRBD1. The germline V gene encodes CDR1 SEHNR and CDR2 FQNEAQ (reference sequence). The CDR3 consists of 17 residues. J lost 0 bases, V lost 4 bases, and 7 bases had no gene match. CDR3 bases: TGTGCCAGCAGCTCGCCGTGGACAGGGGGAAGCACAGATACGCAGTATTTT. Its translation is CASSSPWTGGSTDTQYF. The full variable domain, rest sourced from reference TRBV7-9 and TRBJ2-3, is DTGVSQNPRHKITKRGQNVTFRCDPISEHNRLYWYRQTLGQGPEFLTYFQNEAQLEKSRLLSDRFSAERPKGSFSTLEIQRTEQGDSAMYLCASSSPWTGGSTDTQYFGPGTRLTVL.

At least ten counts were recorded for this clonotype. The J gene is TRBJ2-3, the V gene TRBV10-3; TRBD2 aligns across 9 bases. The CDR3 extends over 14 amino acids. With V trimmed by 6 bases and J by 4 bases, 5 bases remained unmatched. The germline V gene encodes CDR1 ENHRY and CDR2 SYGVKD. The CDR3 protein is CAIRASGTSDTQYF. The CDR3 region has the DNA TGTGCCATCAGGGCTAGCGGGACCTCAGATACGCAGTATTTT.

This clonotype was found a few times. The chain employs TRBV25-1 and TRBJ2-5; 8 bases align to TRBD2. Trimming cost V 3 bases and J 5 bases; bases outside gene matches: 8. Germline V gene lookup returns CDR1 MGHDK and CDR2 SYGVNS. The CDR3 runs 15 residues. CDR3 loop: CASSDPGTSGETQYF. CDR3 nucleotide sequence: TGTGCCAGCAGTGACCCCGGGACTAGTGGGGAGACCCAGTACTTC.

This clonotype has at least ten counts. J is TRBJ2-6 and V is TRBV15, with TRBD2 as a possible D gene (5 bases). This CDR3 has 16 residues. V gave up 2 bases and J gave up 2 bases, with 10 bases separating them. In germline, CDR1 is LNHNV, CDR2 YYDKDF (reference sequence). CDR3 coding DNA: TGTGCCACCAGCAGATCCCTGGAGGCTGGGGCCAACGTCCTGACTTTC. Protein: CATSRSLEAGANVLTF. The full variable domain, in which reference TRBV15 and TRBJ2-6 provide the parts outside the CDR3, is DAMVIQNPRYQVTQFGKPVTLSCSQTLNHNVMYWYQQKSSQAPKLLFHYYDKDFNNEADTPDNFQSRRPNTSFCFLDIRSPGLGDTAMYLCATSRSLEAGANVLTFGAGSRLTVL.

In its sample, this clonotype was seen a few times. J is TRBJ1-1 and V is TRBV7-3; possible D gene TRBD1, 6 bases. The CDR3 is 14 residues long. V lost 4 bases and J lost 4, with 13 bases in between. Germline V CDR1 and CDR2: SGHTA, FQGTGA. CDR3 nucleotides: TGTGCCAGCAGCTCCCAGGGGATTGTCACTGAAGCTTTCTTT. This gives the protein CASSSQGIVTEAFF.

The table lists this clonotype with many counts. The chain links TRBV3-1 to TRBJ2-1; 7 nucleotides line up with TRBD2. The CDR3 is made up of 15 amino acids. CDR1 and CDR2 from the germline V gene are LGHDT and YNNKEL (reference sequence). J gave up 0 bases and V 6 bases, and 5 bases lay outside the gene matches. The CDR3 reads CASRITGGSYNEQFF. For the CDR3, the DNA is TGTGCCAGCAGAATTACGGGAGGCTCCTACAATGAGCAGTTCTTC.

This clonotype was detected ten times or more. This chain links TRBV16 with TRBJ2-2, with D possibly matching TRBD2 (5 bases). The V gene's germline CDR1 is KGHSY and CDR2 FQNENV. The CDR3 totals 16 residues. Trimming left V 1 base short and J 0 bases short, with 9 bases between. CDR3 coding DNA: TGTGCCAGCAGCCAATTGGAGGTTGCGAACACCGGGGAGCTGTTTTTT. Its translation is CASSQLEVANTGELFF.

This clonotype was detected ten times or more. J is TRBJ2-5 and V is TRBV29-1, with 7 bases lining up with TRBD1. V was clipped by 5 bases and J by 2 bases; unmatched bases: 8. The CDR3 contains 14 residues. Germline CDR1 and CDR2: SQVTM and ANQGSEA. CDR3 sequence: CSVRQGNGQETQYF. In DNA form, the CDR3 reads TGCAGCGTTCGACAGGGAAATGGGCAAGAGACCCAGTACTTC.

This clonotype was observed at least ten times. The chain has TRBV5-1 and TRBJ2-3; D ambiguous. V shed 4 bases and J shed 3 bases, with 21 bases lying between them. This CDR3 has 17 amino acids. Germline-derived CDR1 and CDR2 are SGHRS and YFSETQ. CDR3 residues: CASSPSSFRPLTDTQYF. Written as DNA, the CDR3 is TGCGCCAGCAGCCCATCCTCGTTTCGGCCCCTAACAGATACGCAGTATTTT.

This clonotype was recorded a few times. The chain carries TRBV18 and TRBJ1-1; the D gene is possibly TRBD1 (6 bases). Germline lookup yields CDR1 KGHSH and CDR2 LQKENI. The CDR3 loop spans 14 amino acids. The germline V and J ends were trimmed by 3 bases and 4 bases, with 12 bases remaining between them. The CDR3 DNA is TGTGCCAGCTCACCCCCGGGGGGCCTCACTGAAGCTTTCTTT. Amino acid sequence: CASSPPGGLTEAFF.